The 22 T cell receptor beta chains presented below share a single source sample, sequenced in a study of beta chain features in type 1 diabetes. Every bit of the isolated RNA underwent reverse transcription, so sequencing read expressed TCRB transcripts. Sequencing was performed with immunoSEQ multiplex PCR; in TCRdb, only in-frame clones are kept and a portion is missing. The table shows hundreds of thousands of clones, with around 65% occurring only once. The sample comprised naive CD4+ T cells from blood. The receptors derive from a man aged 25 to 40 in good health.

The chain joins TRBV29-1 to TRBJ2-6; D ambiguous. The V end lost 8 bases, the J end lost 4 bases, and 9 bases lay between the germline ends. Looked up from germline, CDR1 is SQVTM and CDR2 is ANQGSEA. The CDR3 totals 12 residues. CDR3: CSTISGANVLTF. CDR3 in DNA: TGCAGCACTATCTCAGGGGCCAACGTCCTGACTTTC.

This chain links TRBV25-1 with TRBJ2-7; D may be TRBD1 (6 bases). The germline V gene has CDR1 MGHDK and CDR2 SYGVNS. The CDR3 is 12 amino acids. V was pared by 10 bases and J by 6 bases, with 16 bases between. The chain's CDR3 is CATFQGKGEQYF. The CDR3 nucleotides are TGTGCCACCTTTCAGGGGAAAGGCGAGCAGTACTTC.

This chain joins TRBV5-1 and TRBJ2-3; 7 bases align to TRBD2. V was clipped by 2 bases and J by 3 bases; unmatched bases: 9. Germline V lookup: CDR1 SGHRS, CDR2 YFSETQ. This CDR3 comprises 16 residues. CDR3 DNA sequence: TGCGCCAGCAGCTTTTTTGGCGGGAGTGGGACAGATACGCAGTATTTT. Amino acids: CASSFFGGSGTDTQYF.

This clone was observed once. V usage is TRBV30 and J usage is TRBJ2-5; weak D call: TRBD1 (6 bases). The CDR3 consists of 12 residues. The germline V and J ends were trimmed by 5 bases and 2 bases, with 9 bases remaining between them. Germline V CDR1 and CDR2: GTSNPN, SVGIG (reference sequence). The CDR3 spells CAWGQLQETQYF. CDR3 DNA: TGTGCCTGGGGACAGCTACAAGAGACCCAGTACTTC.

V and J are TRBV4-3 and TRBJ2-7, with D possibly TRBD1 on 6 matching bases. Looked up from germline, CDR1 is LGHNA and CDR2 is YSLEER. Trimming shortened V by 0 bases and J by 2 bases, and 14 bases separated the two germline ends. The CDR3 has 16 amino acids. CDR3 coding DNA: TGCGCCAGCAGCCAAGATGACAGGTCAGGGGCCTACGAGCAGTACTTC. Residues: CASSQDDRSGAYEQYF.

The count of this clone is one. The chain joins TRBV29-1 to TRBJ1-3, with D hard to call. CDR1 is SQVTM and CDR2 is ANQGSEA in the germline V gene. This CDR3 has 12 residues. The V and J ends lost 5 bases and 0 bases respectively, with 5 bases between them. CDR3 region: CSVQNSGNTIYF. For the CDR3, the DNA is TGCAGCGTTCAGAACTCTGGAAACACCATATATTTT.

This rearrangement joins TRBV7-9 to TRBJ2-7; TRBD1 aligns across 9 bases. V shed 3 bases and J 5 bases; nucleotides not matched to a gene: 5. This CDR3 region has 14 residues. CDR1 and CDR2 (germline): SEHNR, FQNEAQ (reference sequence). The CDR3 protein is CASSFTGGRDEQYF. The CDR3 DNA reads as TGTGCCAGCAGCTTTACAGGGGGCCGGGACGAGCAGTACTTC.

A few counts support this clone. V is TRBV30 and J is TRBJ2-7; 9 bases line up with TRBD2. The J segment lost 5 bases and the V segment lost 5 bases, leaving 7 bases of the junction unmatched. Germline-derived CDR1 and CDR2 are GTSNPN and SVGIG (reference sequence). The CDR3 runs to 13 residues. Here the CDR3 DNA reads TGTGCCTGGGATAGCGGGAGCGTCCACGAGCAGTACTTC. This gives the protein CAWDSGSVHEQYF.

This clone occurred a few times. The rearrangement joins TRBV30 to TRBJ2-3, with D maybe TRBD2 (7 bases). V lost 3 bases to trimming and J lost 1 base, with 17 bases between them. The CDR3 has 16 amino acids. Germline V gives CDR1 GTSNPN, CDR2 SVGIG (reference sequence). The CDR3 region is CAWRQLGGARTDTQYF. The CDR3 coding sequence is TGTGCCTGGAGACAGCTTGGGGGGGCCCGCACAGATACGCAGTATTTT. Based on the CDR3 plus reference TRBV30 and TRBJ2-3, the full variable domain is SQTIHQWPATLVQPVGSPLSLECTVEGTSNPNLYWYRQAAGRGLQLLFYSVGIGQISSEVPQNLSASRPQDRQFILSSKKLLLSDSGFYLCAWRQLGGARTDTQYFGPGTRLTVL.

Notes on this clone: At one boundary the junction diverges from the germline segment, which might be a read error. The J gene is TRBJ2-7, the V gene TRBV25-1; weak D call: TRBD2 (7 bases). The CDR3 length is 14 residues. The germline V gene encodes CDR1 MGHDK and CDR2 SYGVNS. The CDR3 DNA is TGTGCCAGCTCCTCCACGGTCACAGGGAGGGTTTTTAACTTC. Encoded protein: CASSSTVTGRVFNF.

This clone was counted a single time. The chain links TRBV9 to TRBJ1-1, with TRBD1 identical over 7 bases. CDR3 size: 13 residues. Germline loops: CDR1 SGDLS, CDR2 YYNGEE. The V and J ends lost 0 bases and 12 bases, in that order; junction bases with no gene match: 8. CDR3 amino acids: CASSVDPTGRPFF. In nucleotides, the CDR3 is TGTGCCAGCAGCGTAGATCCGACAGGGAGGCCTTTCTTT.

A few counts support this clone. The rearrangement links TRBV28 to TRBJ2-2; no firm D call. CDR1 is MDHEN, CDR2 SYDVKM, per germline. V was cut by 3 bases and J by 9 bases, with 5 bases left in between. The CDR3 is 11 residues long. The CDR3 DNA sequence: TGTGCCAGCAGTTTTCGTAGGGAGCTGTTTTTT. This encodes CASSFRRELFF.

In this sample, this clone turned up once. This specimen includes other DNA sequences encoding the same CDR3. The chain couples TRBV15 to TRBJ2-5; D uncertain. The CDR3 totals 11 residues. Trimming left V 1 base short and J 4 bases short, with 1 base between. Germline V gene data show CDR1 as LNHNV and CDR2 as YYDKDF (reference sequence). The CDR3 loop is CATSRGETQYF. The CDR3 DNA follows: TGTGCCACCAGCAGAGGAGAGACCCAGTACTTC.

This clone was seen a handful of times. The CDR3 region has the DNA TGTGCCTGGAGTGTAATAGGGAAGGGCAATCAGCCCCAGCATTTT. Protein sequence: CAWSVIGKGNQPQHF. The rearrangement joins TRBV30 to TRBJ1-5, with D unresolved. Germline assignment: CDR1 GTSNPN and CDR2 SVGIG (reference sequence). Trimming pared 0 bases from V and 2 bases from J, leaving 11 bases between. The CDR3 loop spans 15 amino acids.

On this clone itself: This specimen includes other DNA sequences encoding the same CDR3. This chain links TRBV9 with TRBJ2-3; D remains unclear. The CDR3 is made up of 12 amino acids. From germline, CDR1 is SGDLS and CDR2 YYNGEE. V shed 0 bases and J shed 5 bases, with 4 bases lying between them. The CDR3 region has the DNA TGTGCCAGCAGCGTAGGGCTAGATACGCAGTATTTT. Protein product: CASSVGLDTQYF.

The V gene is TRBV21-1, the J gene TRBJ1-2. TRBV21-1 is tagged as a pseudogene. There are 14 residues in the CDR3. The CDR3 bases are TGTGCCAGCAATACTAGACTAGGTTTATATGGCTACACCTTC. It encodes CASNTRLGLYGYTF.

Here the CDR3 reads CSVEKAHTYNEQFF. CDR3 bases: TGCAGCGTTGAGAAAGCGCATACCTACAATGAGCAGTTCTTC. The rearrangement links TRBV29-1 to TRBJ2-1; D is unresolved. CDR1 is SQVTM and CDR2 is ANQGSEA in the germline V gene. V was cut by 3 bases and J by 2 bases, with 11 bases left in between. The CDR3 has 14 residues.

This clone has just a few counts. The chain joins TRBV29-1 to TRBJ2-7, with a weak D call TRBD1 (6 bases). This CDR3 comprises 13 residues. Trimming took off 4 bases at V and 3 bases at J, with 13 bases between the two ends. Germline CDR1 reads SQVTM; CDR2 reads ANQGSEA. The chain's CDR3 is CSVARDTYYEQYF. Here the CDR3 DNA reads TGCAGCGTTGCCCGGGACACCTACTACGAGCAGTACTTC.

V usage is TRBV6-6 and J usage is TRBJ2-7, with D perhaps given as TRBD1 or TRBD2 (5 bases each). The germline CDR1 and CDR2 sequences are MNHNY and SVGAGI (reference sequence). The CDR3 contains 11 residues. Between the trimmed V and J ends, which lost 5 bases and 5 bases, there was a span of 7 bases. The CDR3 region has the DNA TGTGCCAGCAGTCAGGGACACGAGCAGTACTTC. Protein sequence: CASSQGHEQYF.

The rearrangement joins TRBV30 to TRBJ1-1, with D possibly matching TRBD1 (6 bases). Deletions cut 7 bases from V and 6 bases from J, with 15 bases between. Germline CDR1 and CDR2: GTSNPN and SVGIG (reference sequence). The CDR3 has 12 residues. Here the CDR3 DNA reads TGTGCCTTCCACAGGGATTTAGCTGAAGCTTTCTTT. This gives the protein CAFHRDLAEAFF.

The chain recombines TRBV9 with TRBJ2-3, with D possibly TRBD1 on 5 matching bases. V was shortened by 5 bases and J by 1 base, with 20 bases between the two germline ends. The length of the CDR3 is 17 residues. Germline V gene sequence: CDR1 SGDLS, CDR2 YYNGEE. The CDR3 sequence is CASSPAFGQTRTDTQYF. In DNA, the CDR3 is TGTGCCAGCAGTCCGGCCTTTGGACAAACGCGCACAGATACGCAGTATTTT. Supplemented by reference TRBV9 and TRBJ2-3, the full variable domain reads DSGVTQTPKHLITATGQRVTLRCSPRSGDLSVYWYQQSLDQGLQFLIQYYNGEERAKGNILERFSAQQFPDLHSELNLSSLELGDSALYFCASSPAFGQTRTDTQYFGPGTRLTVL.

The chain carries TRBV11-2 and TRBJ2-4; D gene ambiguous. The ends were cut back, 4 bases at V and 0 bases at J, with 10 bases in the middle. The CDR3 is 15 amino acids. Germline V gene sequence: CDR1 SGHAT, CDR2 FQNNGV. The CDR3 coding sequence is TGTGCCAGCAGCTCCCTTGTCCTAGCCAAAAACATTCAGTACTTC. It encodes CASSSLVLAKNIQYF.